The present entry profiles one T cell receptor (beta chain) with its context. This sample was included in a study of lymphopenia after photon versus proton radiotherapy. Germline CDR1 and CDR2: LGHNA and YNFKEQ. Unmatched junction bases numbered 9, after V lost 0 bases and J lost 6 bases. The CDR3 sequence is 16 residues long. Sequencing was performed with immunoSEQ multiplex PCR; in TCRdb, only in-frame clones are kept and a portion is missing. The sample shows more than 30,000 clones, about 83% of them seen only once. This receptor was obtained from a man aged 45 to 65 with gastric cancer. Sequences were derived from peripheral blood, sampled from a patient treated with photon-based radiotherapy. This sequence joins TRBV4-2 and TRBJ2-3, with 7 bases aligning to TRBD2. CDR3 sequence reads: CASSQEPGLVRDTQYF. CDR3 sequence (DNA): TGTGCCAGCAGCCAAGAACCCGGACTAGTAAGGGATACGCAGTATTTT.